This T cell receptor (beta chain) emerged from a study of blood T cell repertoires in COVID-19. Background on the study: The samples span acute and convalescent COVID-19 from the United States, Italy and Spain.

V was pared by 5 bases and J by 0 bases, with 10 bases of the junction left unmatched. In germline, CDR1 is LNHDA, CDR2 SQIVND (reference sequence). The CDR3 runs to 17 residues. Enrollees, about 18 to 95 years old, lived in about two dozen US areas. Assay used: immunoSEQ multiplex PCR; TCRdb lists only in-frame clones, some missing. The table shows approximately 130,000 clones, with 83% occurring only once. Source material: PBMCs or T cells enriched from blood (not recorded which). This TCR was recovered from a man between 25 and 39 years old who had recovered from COVID-19. This chain joins TRBV19 and TRBJ1-5; 7 bases fit TRBD1. The CDR3 sequence is CASSHGQVGDSNQPQHF. CDR3 nucleotides: TGTGCCAGTAGTCATGGACAGGTGGGAGATAGCAATCAGCCCCAGCATTTT.